Each of the 2 T cell receptor beta chains below was sequenced from the same sample in a study of T cell responses to AZD1222 COVID-19 vaccine. Here immunoSEQ multiplex PCR was the method, and the copy in TCRdb shows in-frame clones only, minus some. The sample shows roughly 56,000 clones, 70% to 90% of them seen only once. This material consisted of peripheral blood, taken on day 0 of AZD1222 vaccination. All receptors come from an adult in good health.

The chain employs TRBV11-3 and TRBJ2-2; 13 bases fit TRBD2. Trimming at V came to 4 bases and at J to 4 bases, leaving 6 bases not matched to a gene. Germline CDR1 SGHNT, CDR2 YENEEA. The CDR3 totals 17 residues. CDR3 residues: CASSSTSGGASTGELFF. The CDR3 DNA reads as TGTGCCAGCAGCTCAACTAGCGGGGGGGCCAGCACCGGGGAGCTGTTTTTT.

The genes are TRBV30 and TRBJ1-3; unclear D gene. The CDR3 loop spans 14 amino acids. Germline V CDR1 and CDR2: GTSNPN, SVGIG (reference sequence). V was clipped by 0 bases and J by 0 bases, with 6 bases between them. For the CDR3, the DNA is TGTGCCTGGAGTGTAGGGAGCTCTGGAAACACCATATATTTT. Translation gives CAWSVGSSGNTIYF. Combining the CDR3 with reference TRBV30 and TRBJ1-3 gives the whole variable domain SQTIHQWPATLVQPVGSPLSLECTVEGTSNPNLYWYRQAAGRGLQLLFYSVGIGQISSEVPQNLSASRPQDRQFILSSKKLLLSDSGFYLCAWSVGSSGNTIYFGEGSWLTVV.